This T cell receptor beta chain was profiled in a study of shared clonotypes between healthy human individuals. Background on the study: CD4 naive and CD4 memory each took three plates per donor, while CD8 naive took two and CD8 memory one.

This clone has only one observation. TCRdb keeps only in-frame clones here, not all; method: immunoSEQ multiplex PCR. Among 1,500,000 or so clones, approximately 98.5% were seen once, and the ten largest hold around 0.38%. CDR1 and CDR2 (germline): SGHTA, FQGNSA. The CDR3 runs 16 residues. With V trimmed by 5 bases and J by 4 bases, 13 bases remained unmatched. The clonotype was recovered from a man younger than 40 in good health. The chain couples TRBV7-2 to TRBJ2-7; 8 bases agree with TRBD2. The sequenced material came from naive CD4+ T cells sorted from blood. Subset defined: CD45RA+ positively selected. CDR3 nucleotides: TGTGCCAGCAGCGCCACTCCCAGCGGGAGAGCATACGAGCAGTACTTC. As protein: CASSATPSGRAYEQYF.